The subject of this entry is one T cell receptor beta chain. Authors' data handling: Reference gene primer amplification yielded estimated nucleated cell counts. The protocol was immunoSEQ multiplex PCR, while the TCRdb copy is restricted to in-frame clones and leaves out a portion. V, J and clone size are taken as reported in that table, and D and trimming were inferred from the DNA itself. Of 100,000 to 150,000 clones listed, around 80% are singletons. These data originate in a study of blood T cell repertoires in COVID-19. Across the whole study: The cDNA or gDNA used as material had been derived from T cells, B-cell-depleted T cells, or PBMCs.

Germline CDR1 is SQVTM and CDR2 is ANQGSEA. There are 13 residues in the CDR3. The ends were cut back, 3 bases at V and 2 bases at J, with 9 bases in the middle. This chain joins TRBV29-1 and TRBJ2-3, with a tentative D call TRBD2 (6 bases). This sequence originates from a woman between 50 and 59 years old with acute or convalescent COVID-19. The sample was peripheral blood. In nucleotides, the CDR3 is TGCAGCGTTGATGCGGGGTTCACAGATACGCAGTATTTT. As protein: CSVDAGFTDTQYF.